Presented here are 14 T cell receptor beta chains from one specimen sequenced in a study of CD8+CD57+ T cells in acquired aplastic anemia. Genomic DNA templated the TCR beta VDJ and CDR3 profiling. Via MiXCR, TCRdb re-called the reads, giving one row per CDR3 protein. Of 310,000 or so distinct CDR3 sequences listed, 50% to 65% are singletons. Flow cytometry had shown expanded CD8+CD57+ cells in the patients chosen for sequencing. The specimen was sorted CD4+, CD8+, or CD8+CD57+ T cells (not recorded which) from PBMCs. These receptors were taken from a human donor with aplastic anemia.

The chain couples TRBV6-5 to TRBJ2-3; unclear D gene. CDR1 and CDR2 (germline): MNHEY, SVGAGI. This CDR3 has 14 residues. Trimming removed 6 bases at V and 6 bases at J, with 16 bases between. The DNA of the CDR3 is TGTGCCAGCAGGCCGGCAAGACTCCGGGATACGCAGTATTTT. It translates to CASRPARLRDTQYF.

This clonotype was detected only once. The chain links TRBV12-3 or TRBV12-4 to TRBJ1-1, with D maybe TRBD1 (6 bases). This CDR3 has 13 amino acids. V gave up 6 bases and J gave up 4 bases, with 12 bases separating them. The CDR3 is CASRPTGITEAFF. DNA of the CDR3: TGTGCCAGCAGGCCAACAGGGATCACTGAAGCTTTCTTT.

This sequence joins TRBV24-1 and TRBJ2-1; weak D call: TRBD1 (6 bases). CDR3 length: 16 residues. Germline CDR1 reads KGHDR; CDR2 reads SFDVKD. Trimming took 6 bases from V and 5 from J, leaving 19 bases between them. The CDR3 here is CATSPGDISRHNEQFF. CDR3 nucleotide sequence: TGTGCCACCAGTCCCGGGGACATATCGCGACACAATGAGCAGTTCTTC.

V gene TRBV20-1 combines with J gene TRBJ2-3; TRBD2 matches at 7 bases. V shed 5 bases, J shed 5 bases, and the junction held 19 bases outside the gene matches. Per germline, CDR1 DFQATT and CDR2 SNEGSKA (reference sequence). This CDR3 is built from 17 residues. CDR3 sequence: CSAQPPSGSGFGDTQYF. Here the CDR3 DNA reads TGCAGTGCTCAACCCCCCTCGGGTAGCGGGTTTGGAGATACGCAGTATTTT.

This clonotype was observed many times. Here the CDR3 reads CASSFVTMNEQFF. CDR3 coding DNA: TGTGCCAGCAGCTTCGTTACTATGAATGAGCAGTTCTTC. The rearrangement links TRBV11-2 to TRBJ2-1; the D is unclear. CDR1 and CDR2 from the germline V gene are SGHAT and FQNNGV. CDR3 length: 13 amino acids. With 3 bases removed from V and 7 bases from J, the gap between germline ends came to 10 bases.

The chain employs TRBV29-1 and TRBJ2-3, with a tentative D call TRBD1 (5 bases). The V end lost 0 bases, the J end lost 1 base, and 11 bases lay between the germline ends. In germline, CDR1 is SQVTM, CDR2 ANQGSEA. The CDR3 has 15 residues. CDR3 bases: TGCAGCGTTGAAGATTCGGGCAGGGGCACAGATACGCAGTATTTT. Amino acids: CSVEDSGRGTDTQYF.

The chain joins TRBV19 to TRBJ2-1; D gene uncertain. Germline values: CDR1 LNHDA, CDR2 SQIVND (reference sequence). The CDR3 has 11 amino acids. The V and J ends lost 4 bases and 8 bases respectively, with 6 bases between them. The CDR3 region is CASSRGDEQFF. The DNA of the CDR3 is TGTGCCAGTAGTAGGGGTGATGAGCAGTTCTTC. The whole variable domain, filled in from reference TRBV19 and TRBJ2-1, reads DGGITQSPKYLFRKEGQNVTLSCEQNLNHDAMYWYRQDPGQGLRLIYYSQIVNDFQKGDIAEGYSVSREKKESFPLTVTSAQKNPTAFYLCASSRGDEQFFGPGTRLTVL.

This clonotype was detected ten times or more. V usage is TRBV9 and J usage is TRBJ2-1; the match to TRBD1 covers 7 bases. The ends lost 0 bases at V and 5 bases at J; junction bases unmatched: 17. This CDR3 is built from 19 residues. Germline-derived CDR1 and CDR2 are SGDLS and YYNGEE. For the CDR3, the DNA is TGTGCCAGCAGCGTAGCCCTATCCCTTCCCGGGACAGTTCACAATGAGCAGTTCTTC. Translating gives CASSVALSLPGTVHNEQFF.

This chain joins TRBV29-1 and TRBJ2-7, with D maybe TRBD2 (5 bases). The CDR3 is 12 amino acids. The V end lost 4 bases, the J end lost 7 bases, and 14 bases lay between the germline ends. The germline gives CDR1 SQVTM, CDR2 ANQGSEA. The CDR3, as DNA: TGCAGCGTTGTCGGGGTCGACCGGGAGCAGTACTTC. Translating gives CSVVGVDREQYF.

This clonotype was seen ten or more times. J is TRBJ2-1 and V is TRBV5-1; 9 bases are shared with TRBD2. The V gene's germline CDR1 is SGHRS and CDR2 YFSETQ. This CDR3 has 15 amino acids. The ends lost 2 bases at V and 7 bases at J; junction bases unmatched: 7. The CDR3: CASSLPRTSENEQFF. Here the CDR3 DNA reads TGCGCCAGCAGCTTACCCCGGACTAGCGAAAATGAGCAGTTCTTC.

The rearrangement links TRBV2 to TRBJ2-7, with 7 positions matching TRBD1. CDR1 and CDR2 (germline): SNHLY, FYNNEI. Trimming took 6 bases from V and 2 from J; bases not matched to a gene: 7. This CDR3 comprises 14 residues. In nucleotides, the CDR3 is TGTGCCAGCAGACAAGGGGACAGTACCTACGAGCAGTACTTC. Its translation is CASRQGDSTYEQYF.

This clonotype has only a few counts. The chain recombines TRBV5-5 with TRBJ2-7; D is unclear. CDR1 SGHKS and CDR2 YYEKEE come from the germline V gene (reference sequence). This CDR3 has 13 residues. The germline V and J ends were trimmed by 6 bases and 0 bases, with 10 bases remaining between them. In DNA form, the CDR3 reads TGTGCCAGCACTCTTGGCAGCTCCTACGAGCAGTACTTC. Translating gives CASTLGSSYEQYF.

This clonotype was detected a few times. V gene TRBV24-1 combines with J gene TRBJ1-5; TRBD1 aligns across 9 bases. In germline, CDR1 is KGHDR, CDR2 SFDVKD. The trim removed 6 bases at V and 3 bases at J, leaving 8 bases unmatched. This CDR3 is 16 amino acids long. The CDR3 DNA reads as TGTGCCACCAGTACCTTAGGGACAGGGACCAATCAGCCCCAGCATTTT. Translated, it gives CATSTLGTGTNQPQHF.

This clonotype has only a few counts. V is TRBV19 and J is TRBJ1-1, with TRBD1 as a possible D gene (6 bases). With 7 bases removed from V and 0 bases from J, the gap between germline ends came to 12 bases. CDR1 is LNHDA and CDR2 is SQIVND in the germline V gene (reference sequence). The CDR3 contains 14 residues. The CDR3 reads CASNPGHVNTEAFF. Written as DNA, the CDR3 is TGTGCCAGTAATCCGGGACATGTGAACACTGAAGCTTTCTTT.